This is a list of T cell receptor beta chains from one sample in a study of blood T cell repertoires in COVID-19. Sequencing was performed with immunoSEQ multiplex PCR; in TCRdb, only in-frame clones are kept and a portion is missing. The sample holds about 350,000 clones, roughly 90% seen once. Material: peripheral blood. These receptors were collected from an older woman with COVID-19, enrolled during active disease. CDR3s include the opening cysteine and the closing phenylalanine or tryptophan. D genes are given only for firm matches. Some rows have no size entry. The others give once, few or many, or a class for an expanded clone.

d_call | j_call | clone_size | v_call | cdr3_length | cdr3_nt | cdr3_aa
. | TRBJ2-1 | . | TRBV12-3/TRBV12-4 | 10 | TGTGCCAGCAGCCTCAATGAGCAGTTCTTC | CASSLNEQFF
TRBD2 | TRBJ2-3 | once | TRBV5-1 | 14 | TGCGCCAGCCGGTTACTAGCGGGAACAGATACGCAGTATTTT | CASRLLAGTDTQYF
. | TRBJ1-2 | . | TRBV24-1 | 14 | TGTGCCACCAGTGACTCGGACAGCCCCTATGGCTACACCTTC | CATSDSDSPYGYTF
TRBD2 | TRBJ2-1 | . | TRBV6-2/TRBV6-3 | 16 | TGTGCCAGCAGTTCGCGAGTCCCAGGGAGGGACAATGAGCAGTTCTTC | CASSSRVPGRDNEQFF
TRBD1 | TRBJ2-5 | . | TRBV5-1 | 13 | TGCGCCAGCATGGGGACAGGGGGAGAGACCCAGTACTTC | CASMGTGGETQYF
TRBD2 | TRBJ2-2 | . | TRBV10-2 | 14 | TGCGCCAGCACCACTAGCGGGGGGGCCCGGGAGCTGTTTTTT | CASTTSGGARELFF
. | TRBJ2-7 | . | TRBV6-5 | 16 | TGTGCCAGCAGTTACTATGCGTCAGGTTTCACCTACGAGCAGTACTTC | CASSYYASGFTYEQYF
. | TRBJ1-4 | . | TRBV24-1 | 13 | TGTGCCACCAGTGACGGTGTGAGTGAAAAACTGTTTTTT | CATSDGVSEKLFF
TRBD2 | TRBJ2-4 | . | TRBV5-4 | 14 | TGTGCCAGCAGCCCAGCGGGGGGAAAAAACATTCAGTACTTC | CASSPAGGKNIQYF
. | TRBJ1-3 | few | TRBV15 | 13 | TGTGCCACCAGCAGAGATCAGGGCGGCACCATATATTTT | CATSRDQGGTIYF
TRBD1 | TRBJ2-7 | . | TRBV6-5 | 14 | TGTGCCAGCAGAACCGGGACAGGCACCTACGAGCAGTACTTC | CASRTGTGTYEQYF
TRBD1 | TRBJ1-5 | . | TRBV27 | 15 | TGTGCCAGCAGTCCCGACAGGGAGGGCAATCAGCCCCAGCATTTT | CASSPDREGNQPQHF
TRBD1 | TRBJ1-2 | . | TRBV9 | 14 | TGTGCCAGCCGAAGTTCAGGGGGGAACTATGGCTACACCTTC | CASRSSGGNYGYTF
. | TRBJ1-2 | once | TRBV11-1 | 13 | TGTGCCAGCAGCTTCCCCGCAGGGTGGGGCTACACCTTC | CASSFPAGWGYTF
TRBD1 | TRBJ2-2 | . | TRBV9 | 17 | TGTGCCAGCAGCCCTAGGACAGGGGGATTTGGGACCGGGGAGCTGTTTTTT | CASSPRTGGFGTGELFF
. | TRBJ1-1 | . | TRBV11-3 | 14 | TGTGCCAGCAGCCCCCAGGGATCGTCGGCTGAAGCTTTCTTT | CASSPQGSSAEAFF
TRBD1 | TRBJ1-5 | . | TRBV7-2 | 14 | TGTGCCAGCAGCGCGGACAGGGGAGGTCAGCCCCAGCATTTT | CASSADRGGQPQHF
. | TRBJ1-1 | . | TRBV30 | 12 | TGTGCCTGGAGTGGGCAGGGCGCTGAAGCTTTCTTT | CAWSGQGAEAFF
TRBD1 | TRBJ2-7 | . | TRBV5-1 | 15 | TGCGCCAGCAGCTTGGGACAGGGCTGGATCGACGAGCAGTACTTC | CASSLGQGWIDEQYF
TRBD2 | TRBJ2-3 | . | TRBV7-9 | 16 | TGTGCCAGCAGACCGACTAGCGGGGGGATTCGAGATACGCAGTATTTT | CASRPTSGGIRDTQYF
. | TRBJ2-3 | . | TRBV10-3 | 12 | TGTGCCGTCGATACTAGCACAGATACGCAGTATTTT | CAVDTSTDTQYF
. | TRBJ2-7 | . | TRBV28 | 13 | TGTGCCAGCATTAGTTCGTCCCTCTACGAGCAGTACTTC | CASISSSLYEQYF
TRBD1 | TRBJ2-7 | once | TRBV6-5 | 13 | TGTGCCAGCAGCCCCCCGGACAGGGCCGAGCAGTACTTC | CASSPPDRAEQYF
TRBD1 | TRBJ1-5 | . | TRBV5-1 | 17 | TGCGCCAGCAGCTACCCCTACCCACAGGGGGAGCTTCAGCCCCAGCATTTT | CASSYPYPQGELQPQHF
. | TRBJ1-6 | . | TRBV6-5 | 15 | TGTGCCAGCAGTTACTCGAACAGCTATAATTCACCCCTCCACTTT | CASSYSNSYNSPLHF
TRBD2 | TRBJ2-3 | . | TRBV10-3 | 15 | TGTGCCATCAGCGGACTAGCGGGGAACACAGATACGCAGTATTTT | CAISGLAGNTDTQYF
TRBD1 | TRBJ2-7 | . | TRBV29-1 | 13 | TGCAGCGTTGAGGCAGGGGGATCCTACGAGCAGTACTTC | CSVEAGGSYEQYF
TRBD1 | TRBJ1-2 | once | TRBV19 | 15 | TGTGCCAGTAAGGCCCTGACAGGGGTTAACTATGGCTACACCTTC | CASKALTGVNYGYTF
TRBD1 | TRBJ1-4 | . | TRBV27 | 16 | TGTGCCAGCAGGAAACGACAGGGCTCAACTAATGAAAAACTGTTTTTT | CASRKRQGSTNEKLFF
TRBD2 | TRBJ2-7 | . | TRBV5-1 | 17 | TGCGCCAGCAGCTTTTCCAGCGGGGGGCCTGGGACTTACGAGCAGTACTTC | CASSFSSGGPGTYEQYF
TRBD1 | TRBJ2-1 | . | TRBV7-2 | 15 | TGTGCCAGCAGCACTGGACAGGGGGCGGTCAATGAGCAGTTCTTC | CASSTGQGAVNEQFF
TRBD2 | TRBJ2-7 | . | TRBV11-2 | 13 | TGTGCCAGCAGCTTACACGCGGGAGGCGAGCAGTACTTC | CASSLHAGGEQYF
. | TRBJ2-5 | . | TRBV5-8 | 14 | TGTGCCAGCAGCTTGGACCTAGCCAAAGAGACCCAGTACTTC | CASSLDLAKETQYF
TRBD1 | TRBJ1-2 | . | TRBV30 | 12 | TGTGCCTGGAGTGTATCCCAGGGGGCAGGCACCTTC | CAWSVSQGAGTF
. | TRBJ1-3 | . | TRBV7-3 | 14 | TGTGCCAGCAGCTCTCCGACAGCTGGAAACACCATATATTTT | CASSSPTAGNTIYF
. | TRBJ1-2 | . | TRBV19 | 13 | TGTGCCAGTAGTATGGGGGGGACTCGTGGCTACACCTTC | CASSMGGTRGYTF
TRBD1 | TRBJ2-7 | . | TRBV7-2 | 13 | TGTGCCAGCAGCCTAAACAGGGGCTACGAGCAGTACTTC | CASSLNRGYEQYF
. | TRBJ1-5 | once | TRBV5-4 | 13 | TGTGCCAGCACATCAGGGGTTGGGCAGCCCCAGCATTTT | CASTSGVGQPQHF
. | TRBJ2-5 | . | TRBV7-2 | 12 | TGTGCCAGCAGCCCTAGAACAGAGACCCAGTACTTC | CASSPRTETQYF
. | TRBJ1-6 | once | TRBV2 | 14 | TGTGCCAGCTCTGTCAGTGGTAGCCGTTCACCCCTCCACTTT | CASSVSGSRSPLHF
TRBD2 | TRBJ2-7 | few | TRBV4-2 | 14 | TGTGCCAGCAGCCAAGCGGGACTAGTTAAAGAGCAGTACTTC | CASSQAGLVKEQYF
. | TRBJ2-7 | . | TRBV18 | 15 | TGTGCCAGCTCGCCGCGGAGGGAGGCGACCTACGAGCAGTACTTC | CASSPRREATYEQYF
. | TRBJ1-3 | . | TRBV12-3/TRBV12-4 | 12 | TGTGCCAGCAGTTTATGGCGAAACACCATATATTTT | CASSLWRNTIYF
TRBD1 | TRBJ2-3 | . | TRBV7-9 | 16 | TGTGCCAGCAGCAGGAGTGGGACAGGTACCACAGATACGCAGTATTTT | CASSRSGTGTTDTQYF
. | TRBJ2-7 | . | TRBV4-1 | 14 | TGCGCCAGCAGCCCGTTGGACAGCTCCTACGAGCAGTACTTC | CASSPLDSSYEQYF
TRBD1 | TRBJ1-2 | . | TRBV11-3 | 14 | TGTGCCAGCAGCCAGGGGGCATTAGGCTATGGCTACACCTTC | CASSQGALGYGYTF
TRBD2 | TRBJ2-3 | . | TRBV5-6 | 17 | TGTGCCAGCAGCCTCCCCGGGACTAGCGGGGTGAAAGATACGCAGTATTTT | CASSLPGTSGVKDTQYF
. | TRBJ2-1 | once | TRBV7-9 | 14 | TGTGCCAGCAGTCTATCAAGTTTCTACAATGAGCAGTTCTTC | CASSLSSFYNEQFF
TRBD1 | TRBJ1-1 | few | TRBV7-9 | 17 | TGTGCCAGCAGCCCCGGACCGGGACAGGGATCGAACACTGAAGCTTTCTTT | CASSPGPGQGSNTEAFF
TRBD2 | TRBJ2-3 | . | TRBV18 | 15 | TGTGCCAGCTCACCGACTAGCGGCGCCAGGAATACGCAGTATTTT | CASSPTSGARNTQYF
. | TRBJ1-2 | . | TRBV6-2/TRBV6-3 | 13 | TGTGCCAGCAGTTACAACAGGGTAGGCGGCTACACCTTC | CASSYNRVGGYTF
. | TRBJ1-2 | . | TRBV19 | 12 | TGTGCCAGTAGTATAGGGCAGGATGGCTACACCTTC | CASSIGQDGYTF
TRBD2 | TRBJ2-3 | . | TRBV18 | 15 | TGTGCCAGCTTACCCGGGACTAGCGGCACAGATACGCAGTATTTT | CASLPGTSGTDTQYF